These 26 T cell receptor beta chains were sequenced from one sample in a study of shared clonotypes between healthy human individuals. Profiled with immunoSEQ multiplex PCR; TCRdb holds only in-frame clones, not every one. The table shows about 380,000 clones, with about 96% occurring only once. The sequenced sample was memory CD8+ T cells sorted from blood. The subset denotes: CD45RO+ cells pooled with CCR7-negative TemRA cells. The receptors were gathered from a man in his thirties or forties in good health.

V usage is TRBV5-1 and J usage is TRBJ2-5; tentative D call: TRBD2 (5 bases). V dropped 8 bases and J dropped 1 base, with 9 bases sitting between them. CDR3 length equals 12 residues. Looked up from germline, CDR1 is SGHRS and CDR2 is YFSETQ. CDR3 nucleotides: TGCGCCAGTCGGAGGATCCAAGAGACCCAGTACTTC. As protein: CASRRIQETQYF. Based on the CDR3 plus reference TRBV5-1 and TRBJ2-5, the full variable domain is KAGVTQTPRYLIKTRGQQVTLSCSPISGHRSVSWYQQTPGQGLQFLFEYFSETQRNKGNFPGRFSGRQFSNSRSEMNVSTLELGDSALYLCASRRIQETQYFGPGTRLLVL.

The chain employs TRBV6-1 and TRBJ2-3; D is possibly TRBD2 (6 bases). Trimming took off 9 bases at V and 2 bases at J, with 18 bases between the two ends. Germline assignment: CDR1 MNHNS and CDR2 SASEGT. The CDR3 has 15 residues. CDR3 nucleotide sequence: TGTGCCAGTCCGGGAGAGGGAGGCTTCACAGATACGCAGTATTTT. This gives the protein CASPGEGGFTDTQYF.

The J gene is TRBJ2-3, the V gene TRBV13; no clear D gene. Germline V CDR1 and CDR2: PRHDT, FYEKMQ (reference sequence). Between the trimmed V and J ends, which lost 1 base and 3 bases, there was a span of 8 bases. There are 14 residues in the CDR3. The CDR3 nucleotides read TGTGCCAGCAGCTTAGCCCCCGGGACAGATACGCAGTATTTT. This encodes CASSLAPGTDTQYF.

The V and J genes are TRBV28 and TRBJ2-5; D unclear. The CDR3 sequence is 12 residues long. Germline V gene sequence: CDR1 MDHEN, CDR2 SYDVKM. Trimming removed 5 bases at V and 7 bases at J, with 11 bases between. CDR3 in amino acids: CASSTHVGTQYF. The CDR3 DNA reads TGTGCCAGCAGTACCCATGTCGGGACCCAGTACTTC.

This rearrangement joins TRBV11-2 to TRBJ2-5; 13 bases line up with TRBD2. V lost 5 bases, J lost 5 bases, and 5 bases stayed unmatched. Germline-derived CDR1 and CDR2 are SGHAT and FQNNGV. The CDR3 is made up of 15 amino acids. CDR3: CASSHGLAGAETQYF. The CDR3 DNA follows: TGTGCCAGCAGCCATGGACTAGCGGGAGCCGAGACCCAGTACTTC.

The chain carries TRBV29-1 and TRBJ2-3, with 9 positions matching TRBD2. This CDR3 region has 16 residues. Germline V CDR1 and CDR2: SQVTM, ANQGSEA. With V trimmed by 0 bases and J by 0 bases, 4 bases remained unmatched. The CDR3 DNA reads TGCAGCGTTGAAGATCGGGGGACTAGCAGCACAGATACGCAGTATTTT. Its translation: CSVEDRGTSSTDTQYF.

The chain couples TRBV28 to TRBJ2-7; D gene ambiguous. The V gene lost 4 bases and the J gene lost 2 bases, with 15 bases spanning the gap. CDR3 length equals 15 residues. CDR1 MDHEN and CDR2 SYDVKM come from the germline V gene. In DNA, the CDR3 is TGTGCCAGCAGTTCTCACCCGGGCGGAACCTACGAGCAGTACTTC. It is translated as CASSSHPGGTYEQYF.

The chain uses TRBV7-9 and TRBJ2-1; D is unresolved. Trimming removed 0 bases at V and 6 bases at J, with 9 bases between. Germline CDR1 and CDR2: SEHNR and FQNEAQ (reference sequence). This CDR3 is 14 amino acids long. The CDR3 loop is CASSLAGSFNEQFF. DNA for the CDR3: TGTGCCAGCAGCTTAGCGGGATCTTTCAATGAGCAGTTCTTC.

The chain employs TRBV11-2 and TRBJ2-7; the match to TRBD2 covers 8 bases. Germline loops: CDR1 SGHAT, CDR2 FQNNGV. This CDR3 contains 14 residues. V trimming: 1 base; J trimming: 2 bases; junction bases outside the gene matches: 1. CDR3 coding DNA: TGTGCCAGCAGCTTAGTCGGGAGGGCCTACGAGCAGTACTTC. Translating it yields CASSLVGRAYEQYF.

This chain connects TRBV4-2 to TRBJ2-1; the match to TRBD2 covers 13 bases. This CDR3 has 19 amino acids. Germline V gene data show CDR1 as LGHNA and CDR2 as YNFKEQ. Unmatched junction bases numbered 5, after V lost 0 bases and J lost 0 bases. The CDR3 region has the DNA TGTGCCAGCAGCCAAGAAAGGACTAGCGGGAGAGGCTCCTACAATGAGCAGTTCTTC. Translation: CASSQERTSGRGSYNEQFF.

The rearrangement uses TRBV4-1 and TRBJ1-4; tentative D call: TRBD1 (6 bases). The germline gives CDR1 MGHRA, CDR2 YSYEKL. The CDR3 extends over 13 amino acids. V lost 4 bases, J lost 8 bases, and 11 bases lay in between. CDR3 DNA sequence: TGCGCCAGCAGCCTAAATCAGGGGGAAAAACTGTTTTTT. Translation gives CASSLNQGEKLFF.

The genes are TRBV28 and TRBJ2-7; D is possibly TRBD2 (6 bases). Germline loops: CDR1 MDHEN, CDR2 SYDVKM. Trimming shortened V by 3 bases and J by 7 bases, and 13 bases separated the two germline ends. The CDR3 extends over 13 amino acids. The CDR3 bases are TGTGCCAGCAGTTTGCCGACTAGGGGTGAGCAGTACTTC. Encoded protein: CASSLPTRGEQYF.

CDR3 sequence reads: CASSQGTSGRALYYEQYF. In DNA, the CDR3 is TGTGCCAGCAGCCAAGGGACTAGCGGGAGGGCCCTCTACTACGAGCAGTACTTC. This chain links TRBV7-2 with TRBJ2-7; TRBD2 matches at 16 bases. J lost 3 bases, V lost 5 bases, and 10 bases had no gene match. The CDR3 loop spans 18 amino acids. In germline, CDR1 is SGHTA, CDR2 FQGNSA. Full variable domain (rest looked up from reference TRBV7-2 and TRBJ2-7): GAGVSQSPSNKVTEKGKDVELRCDPISGHTALYWYRQSLGQGLEFLIYFQGNSAPDKSGLPSDRFSAERTGGSVSTLTIQRTQQEDSAVYLCASSQGTSGRALYYEQYFGPGTRLTVT.

This chain connects TRBV5-1 to TRBJ2-1; a possible D gene is TRBD1 (6 bases). V was trimmed by 2 bases and J by 7 bases, leaving 19 bases between them. There are 16 residues in the CDR3. Germline values: CDR1 SGHRS, CDR2 YFSETQ. CDR3: CASSFVPGVWGNEQFF. The CDR3 DNA reads as TGCGCCAGCAGCTTCGTACCAGGGGTTTGGGGAAATGAGCAGTTCTTC. The full variable domain, rest sourced from reference TRBV5-1 and TRBJ2-1, is KAGVTQTPRYLIKTRGQQVTLSCSPISGHRSVSWYQQTPGQGLQFLFEYFSETQRNKGNFPGRFSGRQFSNSRSEMNVSTLELGDSALYLCASSFVPGVWGNEQFFGPGTRLTVL.

The chain links TRBV4-1 to TRBJ1-5, with a weak D call TRBD1 (5 bases). The CDR3 extends over 15 amino acids. The ends were cut back, 0 bases at V and 5 bases at J, with 11 bases in the middle. CDR1 and CDR2 (germline): MGHRA, YSYEKL. The CDR3 region has the DNA TGCGCCAGCAGCCAAGATCACAGGACGGATCAGCCCCAGCATTTT. This codes for CASSQDHRTDQPQHF.

Regarding this clone: Other DNA sequences from this sample encode an identical CDR3 as well. The chain couples TRBV19 to TRBJ2-3; D gene ambiguous. V shed 3 bases and J shed 6 bases, with 4 bases lying between them. The germline gives CDR1 LNHDA, CDR2 SQIVND (reference sequence). CDR3 length: 11 amino acids. Here the CDR3 reads CASSIGDTQYF. CDR3 DNA: TGTGCCAGTAGTATCGGGGATACGCAGTATTTT.

V gene TRBV7-9 combines with J gene TRBJ2-6, with 7 bases that match TRBD2. CDR3 length: 18 amino acids. From germline, CDR1 is SEHNR and CDR2 FQNEAQ (reference sequence). J was trimmed by 2 bases and V by 5 bases; bases with no gene match: 12. The CDR3 region is CASSHLGREAAGANVLTF. CDR3 in DNA: TGTGCCAGCAGCCATTTGGGCCGGGAGGCGGCTGGGGCCAACGTCCTGACTTTC.

J is TRBJ1-1 and V is TRBV2; 7 bases line up with TRBD1. After removal of 6 bases from V and 10 bases from J, the junction contained 17 bases not matched to a gene. From germline, CDR1 is SNHLY and CDR2 FYNNEI. This CDR3 is 15 amino acids long. CDR3 residues: CASSSIRDRARGAFF. Written as DNA, the CDR3 is TGTGCCAGCAGCTCTATCCGGGACAGAGCCAGGGGAGCTTTCTTT. The variable domain in full, completed from reference TRBV2 and TRBJ1-1, reads EPEVTQTPSHQVTQMGQEVILRCVPISNHLYFYWYRQILGQKVEFLVSFYNNEISEKSEIFDDQFSVERPDGSNFTLKIRSTKLEDSAMYFCASSSIRDRARGAFFGQGTRLTVV.

J is TRBJ2-1 and V is TRBV29-1; D gene uncertain. V dropped 7 bases and J dropped 1 base, with 11 bases sitting between them. The CDR3 is 13 amino acids. The germline V gene encodes CDR1 SQVTM and CDR2 ANQGSEA. The CDR3, as DNA: TGCAGCGCCATCTCGTTATCCTACAATGAGCAGTTCTTC. This sequence encodes CSAISLSYNEQFF.

J is TRBJ2-5 and V is TRBV19; TRBD1 aligns across 10 bases. The germline V gene encodes CDR1 LNHDA and CDR2 SQIVND (reference sequence). This CDR3 region has 16 residues. The V gene end was trimmed by 7 bases and the J gene end by 5 bases; junction bases not matched to a gene: 13. The CDR3 protein is CASKRGDRGTMETQYF. CDR3 nucleotides: TGTGCCAGTAAAAGGGGGGACAGGGGCACAATGGAGACCCAGTACTTC.

This clone was seen once. The CDR3 sequence is CASLAALNTGELFF. CDR3 in DNA: TGTGCCAGCTTAGCGGCCTTGAACACCGGGGAGCTGTTTTTT. This chain connects TRBV28 to TRBJ2-2, with a tentative D call TRBD2 (6 bases). The CDR3 length is 14 residues. Trimming shortened V by 8 bases and J by 1 base, and 11 bases separated the two germline ends. The germline V gene has CDR1 MDHEN and CDR2 SYDVKM.

This clone has only one observation. This chain uses TRBV7-2 with TRBJ2-7; TRBD1 aligns across 9 bases. The germline gives CDR1 SGHTA, CDR2 FQGNSA. V shed 0 bases and J 0 bases; nucleotides not matched to a gene: 6. This CDR3 spans 17 amino acids. The CDR3 nucleotides read TGTGCCAGCAGCTTAGCCCCCGGGACAGGGTACTCCTACGAGCAGTACTTC. Protein product: CASSLAPGTGYSYEQYF.

The chain recombines TRBV25-1 with TRBJ2-7, with unresolved D. The V gene lost 3 bases and the J gene lost 4 bases, with 10 bases spanning the gap. CDR1 is MGHDK, CDR2 SYGVNS, per germline. This CDR3 region has 13 residues. Written as DNA, the CDR3 is TGTGCCAGCAGTGATTCCACTTTGTACGAGCAGTACTTC. This sequence encodes CASSDSTLYEQYF.

J is TRBJ2-2 and V is TRBV5-1; D might be TRBD2 (6 bases). Germline loops: CDR1 SGHRS, CDR2 YFSETQ. The CDR3 runs 14 residues. Trimming shortened V by 0 bases and J by 11 bases, and 14 bases separated the two germline ends. CDR3 loop: CASSLEGGRYELFF. Written as DNA, the CDR3 is TGCGCCAGCAGCTTGGAGGGAGGCCGGTACGAGCTGTTTTTT.

The chain is built from TRBV10-2 and TRBJ2-5; 8 bases are a match to TRBD1. The germline V gene encodes CDR1 WSHSY and CDR2 SAAADI. V was pared by 10 bases and J by 2 bases, with 9 bases of the junction left unmatched. The CDR3 totals 14 residues. The CDR3 spells CATTDREVQETQYF. The CDR3 region has the DNA TGCGCCACCACGGACAGGGAAGTACAAGAGACCCAGTACTTC.

The chain recombines TRBV10-2 with TRBJ2-1, with D perhaps given as TRBD1 or TRBD2 (5 bases each). Germline CDR1 WSHSY, CDR2 SAAADI. This CDR3 contains 15 residues. The V and J ends lost 7 bases and 5 bases respectively, with 18 bases between them. The DNA of the CDR3 is TGCGCCAGCACGGAGGCCGGGACCCCCCACAATGAGCAGTTCTTC. Protein product: CASTEAGTPHNEQFF.